This T cell receptor beta chain is from a study of cytomegalovirus exposure and HLA in healthy donors. Study information: Under 90% of approximately 400 genotyped donors fell in the Caucasian-associated ancestry cluster.

Only a few counts were recorded for this clone. Its antigen is unknown. Germline-derived CDR1 and CDR2 are SGHTA and FQGNSA. The CDR3 consists of 14 residues. V was cut by 2 bases and J by 0 bases, with 7 bases left in between. Study-wide results and caveats: For most TCR beta V segments, an earlier analysis put the productive rate at about 87% or about 30% of the time.

Primers: 60 Vbeta forward and 13 Jbeta reverse. Measured with immunoSEQ multiplex PCR; TCRdb has only the in-frame clones, and not every one. Of 100,000 to 150,000 clones in the sample, 70% to 80% were seen once. Healthy bone marrow donors made up the cohort. V usage is TRBV7-2 and J usage is TRBJ1-1; a weak D match, TRBD1 (5 bases). This receptor was taken from a man in his thirties or forties in good health and CMV-seronegative. Specimen: PBMCs. CDR3 sequence reads: CASSLRQMNTEAFF. The CDR3, as DNA: TGTGCCAGCAGCTTAAGACAGATGAACACTGAAGCTTTCTTT.